This section outlines one T cell receptor (beta chain) sequence together with its context. The trim removed 6 bases at V and 7 bases at J, leaving 8 bases unmatched. Germline V gene sequence: CDR1 LGHDT, CDR2 YNNKEL (reference sequence). The CDR3 loop spans 13 amino acids. Assay: immunoSEQ multiplex PCR; the TCRdb copy retains only in-frame clones and omits some. The sample records approximately 250,000 clones, about 90% being singletons. The data are from a study of blood T cell repertoires in COVID-19. Study in general: Sample material is recorded as cDNA or gDNA derived from T cells, B-cell-depleted T cells, or PBMCs.

This sequence originates from a woman in her 70s with COVID-19, enrolled during active disease. The sequencing sample was made of peripheral blood. The chain couples TRBV3-1 (or the pseudogene TRBV3-2) to TRBJ1-2; 7 bases are shared with TRBD1. CDR3 DNA sequence: TGTGCCAGCAGTCAACAGGGGCTCAGTGGCTACACCTTC. It translates to CASSQQGLSGYTF.